This T cell receptor beta chain was captured by sequencing in a study of cytomegalovirus exposure and HLA in healthy donors. Of note for this clone: Its cognate antigen is unknown.

Overall study findings and caveats: Later analysis indicated greater clonal expansion among HLA-associated TCR beta chains than among equally common other chains. Within an earlier analysis, most TCR beta V segments proved productive either about 90% or about 30% of the time.

Among the donors, all were healthy bone marrow donors. PCR primers comprised 60 Vbeta and 13 Jbeta primers. Original processing methods: Later reanalysis found about 78 million unique TCR beta chains, roughly 10 million of them shared. Assay: immunoSEQ multiplex PCR; the TCRdb copy retains only in-frame clones and omits some. The D gene and trimming were derived from the DNA, and the V and J assignments and clone size from that table. The data hold approximately 190,000 clones, with approximately 84% observed a single time. The CDR3 totals 14 residues. Trimming stripped 2 bases from V and 3 bases from J, with 11 bases between. CDR1 is SGHRS and CDR2 is YFSETQ in the germline V gene.

This TCR derives from a woman under 40 in good health and CMV-seropositive. The sample taken for sequencing was PBMCs. The V gene is TRBV5-1, the J gene TRBJ1-2, with D perhaps matching TRBD1 (6 bases). This chain's CDR3 is CASSFQGLHYGYTF. CDR3 bases: TGCGCCAGCAGCTTCCAGGGGCTGCACTATGGCTACACCTTC.